This is a list of T cell receptor beta chains from one sample in a study of OX40 agonist ivuxolimab in advanced cancers. Assay used: immunoSEQ multiplex PCR; TCRdb lists only in-frame clones, some missing. The table shows about 86,000 clones, with 75% to 95% occurring only once. The material was CD4+ or CD8+ T cells sorted from blood, obtained in a trial of the OX40 agonist ivuxolimab. These receptors came from an adult with an advanced solid tumor such as melanoma, head and neck, liver or kidney cancer. CDR3s include the opening cysteine and the closing phenylalanine or tryptophan. The order of the fields is J gene, D gene, V gene, clone size, CDR3 DNA, CDR3 protein. A D gene is named only where the DNA matches it firmly. Not all rows give a size; the values are once, few, many and, for expanded clones, a class.

>TRBJ2-1|-|TRBV6-1|-
TGTGCCAGCAGTGCGGGGTGGGTGCAGTTCTTC
CASSAGWVQFF
>TRBJ1-1|-|TRBV4-1|-
TGCGCCAGCAGCCAAGAAGGGGGAGGAGATGAAGCTTTCTTT
CASSQEGGGDEAFF
>TRBJ2-3|TRBD2|TRBV7-9|-
TGTGCCAGCAGCCCATGGACTAGCGGGACAAGGGCAGCTGGTACGCAGTATTTT
CASSPWTSGTRAAGTQYF
>TRBJ2-5|TRBD2|TRBV7-9|-
TGTGCCAGCAGGCATACTAGCGGGAGAGAGACCCAGTACTTC
CASRHTSGRETQYF
>TRBJ1-1|-|TRBV29-1|-
TGCAGCGGTATGACAGGGAACACTGAAGCTTTCTTT
CSGMTGNTEAFF
>TRBJ2-2|TRBD2|TRBV29-1|-
TGCAGCGGGAGTAGCGGGAGTTCCGGGGAGCTGTTTTTT
CSGSSGSSGELFF
>TRBJ1-1|-|TRBV2|-
TGTGCCAGCAGCCCGGGACACTCAATCGGAAGCACTGAAGCTTTCTTT
CASSPGHSIGSTEAFF
>TRBJ2-6|-|TRBV2|many
TGTGCCAGCATCAGTGCTGGGGCCAACGTCCTGACTTTC
CASISAGANVLTF
>TRBJ2-7|-|TRBV4-2|-
TGTGCCAGCAGCCGAGCCGTGGGCACCCTTTCCTACGAGCAGTACTTC
CASSRAVGTLSYEQYF
>TRBJ1-1|TRBD1|TRBV5-1|-
TGCGCCAGCAGCTTAATAGGGACAGGGACTATGAACACTGAAGCTTTCTTT
CASSLIGTGTMNTEAFF
>TRBJ2-3|-|TRBV6-1|-
TGTGCCAGCACCCCACGGGCGGCCAGGGCAGATACGCAGTATTTT
CASTPRAARADTQYF
>TRBJ1-5|-|TRBV10-3|few
TGTGCCATCAGTGGGGCAGGACAAAATCAGCCCCAGCATTTT
CAISGAGQNQPQHF
>TRBJ2-5|-|TRBV10-3|-
TGTGCCATCAGTGAGTCGTGGGGTAGGGAGACCCAGTACTTC
CAISESWGRETQYF
>TRBJ1-2|-|TRBV30|-
TGTGCCTGGAGTGAGGGAATAACCGGCTATGGCTACACCTTC
CAWSEGITGYGYTF
>TRBJ1-5|TRBD1|TRBV30|-
TGTGCCTGGAGTGAGAAACAGGGGTTTCAGCCCCAGCATTTT
CAWSEKQGFQPQHF
>TRBJ2-5|-|TRBV5-1|-
TGCGCCAGCACGGGCGCAGAGCCCATACAAGAGACCCAGTACTTC
CASTGAEPIQETQYF
>TRBJ2-2|-|TRBV27|-
TGTGCCAGCAGTTTACACAGGGAAGCCGGGGAGCTGTTTTTT
CASSLHREAGELFF
>TRBJ2-1|-|TRBV5-1|once
TGCGCCAGCAGCCTGTCCGGTCAGGGGAGCAATGAGCAGTTCTTC
CASSLSGQGSNEQFF
>TRBJ2-5|-|TRBV7-2|-
TGTGCCAGCAGCTTAGCTAGCGGCCAAGAGACCCAGTACTTC
CASSLASGQETQYF
>TRBJ2-1|-|TRBV21-1|medium-sized
TGTGCCACCACGGAGGACCCCAATGAGCAGTTCTTC
CATTEDPNEQFF
>TRBJ2-7|-|TRBV30|few
TGTGCCTGGAGTTCCCAATACGAGCAGTACTTC
CAWSSQYEQYF
>TRBJ1-5|-|TRBV28|few
TGTGCCAGCAGTGCGACCCGGGACCCCCGCTATTATAGCAATCAGCCCCAGCATTTT
CASSATRDPRYYSNQPQHF
>TRBJ2-3|TRBD2|TRBV7-2|-
TGTGCCAGCAGCTTAGTGATTGTTCTAGCGGGAGATGGAGATACGCAGTATTTT
CASSLVIVLAGDGDTQYF
>TRBJ2-2|TRBD1|TRBV19|-
TGTGCCAGTAGTCCCCATCAGGGGGAGTGGACCGGGGAGCTGTTTTTT
CASSPHQGEWTGELFF
>TRBJ2-7|TRBD2|TRBV13|-
TGTGCCAGCAGCTTAAGGAGACTAGCGGGAGCCTACGAGCAGTACTTC
CASSLRRLAGAYEQYF
>TRBJ2-2|TRBD1|TRBV5-1|-
TGCGCCAGCAGTTGGGACAGGGTACTCACCGGGGAGCTGTTTTTT
CASSWDRVLTGELFF
>TRBJ2-1|TRBD2|TRBV28|-
TGTGCCAGCAGTCACTACCGTGCGGGAGGGTCCTACTCCTACAATGAGCAGTTCTTC
CASSHYRAGGSYSYNEQFF
>TRBJ2-7|TRBD1|TRBV29-1|-
TGCAGCGTTGAAGTAGGGACAGGTAACCATGGCTACGAGCAGTACTTC
CSVEVGTGNHGYEQYF
>TRBJ2-7|TRBD1|TRBV2|-
TGTGCCAGCAGTGAAGGACTAGACAGGGGACGAAGCGAGCAGTACTTC
CASSEGLDRGRSEQYF
>TRBJ2-1|TRBD2|TRBV7-3|-
TGTGCCAGCAGCCCCTCCGGGACTAGTGTCTACAATGAGCAGTTCTTC
CASSPSGTSVYNEQFF
>TRBJ1-4|-|TRBV30|-
TGTGCCTCGGGACTTCAGGAAAAACTGTTTTTT
CASGLQEKLFF
>TRBJ1-1|-|TRBV5-4|-
TGTGCCAGCAGCGTGGGCCTCAGGGACACTGAAGCTTTCTTT
CASSVGLRDTEAFF
>TRBJ2-1|TRBD2|TRBV4-1|-
TGCGCCAGCAGCCAAGGAACCCGCGGGAGTTTTGAGTTCTTC
CASSQGTRGSFEFF
>TRBJ1-5|TRBD1|TRBV6-1|-
TGTGCCAGCAGTGAAGCGTCTCGGGACAGGGGAAGCAATCAGCCCCAGCATTTT
CASSEASRDRGSNQPQHF
>TRBJ2-7|-|TRBV6-6|-
TGTGCCAGCAGTTACTCTGGCTTTACCTACGAGCAGTACTTC
CASSYSGFTYEQYF
>TRBJ2-3|-|TRBV5-1|-
TGCGCCAGCAGCTTGCCCTGGACACTTACTAGCACAGATACGCAGTATTTT
CASSLPWTLTSTDTQYF
>TRBJ2-7|-|TRBV6-5|-
TGTGCCAGCAGTTACTGGTTTAGGGGGGGGCCAACCGAGCAGTACTTC
CASSYWFRGGPTEQYF
>TRBJ2-7|-|TRBV27|-
TGTGCCAGCAGTCATAGACAGGCCTGGTTTTACGAGCAGTACTTC
CASSHRQAWFYEQYF
>TRBJ2-5|TRBD2|TRBV6-4|once
TGTGCCAGCAGTGAGCGGGAGGAAGAGACCCAGTACTTC
CASSEREEETQYF
>TRBJ1-5|-|TRBV28|-
TGTGCCAGCAGACTACCTCTCGCGGGGTATCAGCCCCAGCATTTT
CASRLPLAGYQPQHF
>TRBJ2-1|-|TRBV6-1|-
TGTGCCAGCAGTGAATACTACGGTGAGCAGTTCTTC
CASSEYYGEQFF
>TRBJ2-1|TRBD2|TRBV9|-
TGTGCCAGCAGCGTAGGGTTTTCGGGACTAGCGGGATGGTATGAGCAGTTCTTC
CASSVGFSGLAGWYEQFF
>TRBJ1-2|-|TRBV14|-
TGTGCCAGCAGCCATTACGGAGACGATGGCTACACCTTC
CASSHYGDDGYTF
>TRBJ2-5|-|TRBV5-1|-
TGCGCCAGCAGCTATTTTCCAGGGGACCAAGAGACCCAGTACTTC
CASSYFPGDQETQYF
>TRBJ2-7|-|TRBV28|-
TGTGCCAGCAGTTTCCTATCCTTTCAAGCATACGAGCAGTACTTC
CASSFLSFQAYEQYF
>TRBJ2-7|TRBD2|TRBV27|-
TGTGCCAGCAGTACTAGCGGGAGAACCTACGAGCAGTACTTC
CASSTSGRTYEQYF
>TRBJ2-7|-|TRBV28|-
TGTGCCAGCACCCCCAAGGCGGCCTGGGACGAGCAGTACTTC
CASTPKAAWDEQYF
>TRBJ2-1|TRBD1|TRBV27|once
TGTGCCAGCAGTCAGGACAGGGGAAATGAGCAGTTCTTC
CASSQDRGNEQFF
>TRBJ2-7|TRBD2|TRBV4-2|-
TGTGCCAGCAGCCCCGTCCCTAGCGGGCGAAGCTCCTACGAGCAGTACTTC
CASSPVPSGRSSYEQYF
>TRBJ2-3|TRBD1|TRBV28|-
TGTGCCAGCAGTTTAAGACAGGGGGGCAATACGCAGTATTTT
CASSLRQGGNTQYF
>TRBJ1-1|TRBD1|TRBV30|-
TGTGCCTGGGGACAGGGGGCCGCTGAAGCTTTCTTT
CAWGQGAAEAFF
>TRBJ2-2|-|TRBV19|-
TGTGCCAGTAGTATAGCTAGGTCGGGGCAGGGGCCTACATACGGGGAGCTGTTTTTT
CASSIARSGQGPTYGELFF
>TRBJ2-5|TRBD1|TRBV30|-
TGTGCCGGGACAGGCCCTTACCAAGAGACCCAGTACTTC
CAGTGPYQETQYF
>TRBJ2-1|-|TRBV30|once
TGTGCCTGGAGTGAAATCCTTCCCTCCTACAATGAGCAGTTCTTC
CAWSEILPSYNEQFF
>TRBJ1-1|-|TRBV9|-
TGTGCCAGCAGCGCGGGGACGAGGGCTGAAGCTTTCTTT
CASSAGTRAEAFF